The 14 T cell receptor beta chains in this list originate from one sample, sequenced in a study of read filtering for tumor transcriptome and immune sequencing. Molecular barcoded adaptors covering alpha/delta and beta/gamma chains were used on roughly 400 ng RNA. TCRdb ran MiXCR on the reads and lists one entry per CDR3 protein. The sample gives 100,000 to 150,000 distinct CDR3 sequences, over 10% of which show up once; roughly 9.6% is in the top ten. The specimen was a population of CD138-negative cells sorted from bone marrow. All receptors derive from a donor aged 40 or over with multiple myeloma.

This clonotype was picked up many times. This chain uses TRBV7-2 with TRBJ2-1; TRBD1 is a possible D gene (6 bases). The V gene lost 2 bases and the J gene lost 5 bases, with 13 bases spanning the gap. The CDR3 sequence is 15 residues long. Looked up from germline, CDR1 is SGHTA and CDR2 is FQGNSA. The CDR3 DNA follows: TGTGCCAGCAGCTTAAGGGGGATTGGGGACAATGAGCAGTTCTTC. It codes for CASSLRGIGDNEQFF.

The gene calls are TRBV7-9 and TRBJ1-1, with 7 bases lining up with TRBD1. Germline-derived CDR1 and CDR2 are SEHNR and FQNEAQ (reference sequence). The CDR3 is 12 residues long. CDR3 protein: CACSYGQAEAFF. For the CDR3, the DNA is TGTGCTTGCAGCTACGGACAGGCTGAAGCTTTCTTT.

The rearrangement links TRBV10-2 to TRBJ2-7; 10 bases align to TRBD1. The CDR3 spans 15 residues. Per germline, CDR1 WSHSY and CDR2 SAAADI. Germline trimming cut 6 bases from V and 0 bases from J; bases unmatched to any gene: 5. The CDR3 nucleotides are TGCGCCAGCAGATCCGGGACAGGGGCCTCCTACGAGCAGTACTTC. Protein sequence: CASRSGTGASYEQYF.

This clonotype showed up many times. The chain employs TRBV3-1 and TRBJ2-7; possibly TRBD1 for D (6 bases). Germline V gives CDR1 LGHDT, CDR2 YNNKEL (reference sequence). The CDR3 covers 15 residues. V gave up 1 base and J gave up 2 bases, with 12 bases separating them. The CDR3 DNA is TGTGCCAGCAGCCAAGGACCCGGACAGACCTACGAGCAGTACTTC. Protein: CASSQGPGQTYEQYF.

In its sample, this clonotype was seen many times. The chain employs TRBV6-1 and TRBJ2-5; D not certain. Germline V lookup: CDR1 MNHNS, CDR2 SASEGT. This CDR3 contains 14 residues. V gave up 2 bases and J gave up 4 bases, with 11 bases separating them. Here the CDR3 DNA reads TGTGCCAGCAGTGAATTGGCTGGTGTAGAGACCCAGTACTTC. This gives the protein CASSELAGVETQYF.

Points on this clonotype: A much larger clone sits a single nucleotide away, making a read error possible. The chain uses TRBV9 and TRBJ2-2; possible D gene TRBD2, 5 bases. Germline CDR1 and CDR2: SGDLS and YYNGEE. The CDR3 length is 15 residues. The CDR3 region has the DNA TGTGCCAGCAGCTTTAGTCCTCCGAACACCGGGGAGCTGTCTTTT. This encodes CASSFSPPNTGELSF.

This clonotype has a count of ten or more. The V and J genes are TRBV20-1 and TRBJ2-1; 10 bases are a match to TRBD1. Losses at the gene ends were 1 base for V and 7 bases for J; bases not matched to a gene: 4. The CDR3 is 14 residues long. Germline CDR1 DFQATT, CDR2 SNEGSKA (reference sequence). The CDR3 DNA is TGCAGTGCTAGAGCCGGGACAGGGGTAAATGAGCAGTTCTTC. The encoded protein is CSARAGTGVNEQFF.

This clonotype was seen once. The CDR3 bases are TGTGCCAGCAGCCACCTGGCGAACACCGGGGAGCTGTTTTTT. It translates to CASSHLANTGELFF. This rearrangement joins TRBV7-2 to TRBJ2-2; the D is unclear. Trimming shortened V by 5 bases and J by 0 bases, and 7 bases separated the two germline ends. Germline V CDR1 and CDR2: SGHTA, FQGNSA. The CDR3 sequence is 14 residues long.

The J gene is TRBJ1-1, the V gene TRBV18, with D maybe TRBD1 (6 bases). This CDR3 spans 15 amino acids. The germline V and J ends were trimmed by 4 bases and 2 bases, with 14 bases remaining between them. Germline assignment: CDR1 KGHSH and CDR2 LQKENI. CDR3 nucleotide sequence: TGTGCCAGCTCACTGTCATCAGGGGTAAACACTGAAGCTTTCTTT. Translated, it gives CASSLSSGVNTEAFF. Combining the CDR3 with reference TRBV18 and TRBJ1-1 gives the whole variable domain NAGVMQNPRHLVRRRGQEARLRCSPMKGHSHVYWYRQLPEEGLKFMVYLQKENIIDESGMPKERFSAEFPKEGPSILRIQQVVRGDSAAYFCASSLSSGVNTEAFFGQGTRLTVV.

Many counts were recorded for this clonotype. The V gene is TRBV15, the J gene TRBJ2-7; 7 bases align to TRBD1. V was pared by 4 bases and J by 6 bases, with 9 bases of the junction left unmatched. Germline loops: CDR1 LNHNV, CDR2 YYDKDF (reference sequence). This CDR3 is 14 amino acids long. For the CDR3, the DNA is TGTGCCACCAGCATAGAAGACAGGGCCGGCGAGCAGTACTTC. This sequence encodes CATSIEDRAGEQYF.

This clonotype was observed many times. The CDR3 protein is CASSATSGVYNEQFF. The CDR3 DNA follows: TGCGCCAGCAGCGCGACTAGCGGGGTATACAATGAGCAGTTCTTC. V gene TRBV5-1 combines with J gene TRBJ2-1; TRBD2 agrees at 11 bases. V was pared by 4 bases and J by 4 bases, with 4 bases of the junction left unmatched. CDR1 and CDR2 (germline): SGHRS, YFSETQ. The CDR3 is 15 residues long.

Remarks on this clonotype: The junction departs from the called germline gene at one end, perhaps through a read error. This sequence joins TRBV12-3 or TRBV12-4 and TRBJ2-1; D remains unclear. The CDR3 extends over 16 amino acids. The CDR3 DNA follows: TGTGCCAGTAGTTTAGCCGAGACACCCGGATACAATGAGCAGTTCTTC. Amino acid sequence: CASSLAETPGYNEQFF.

This clonotype was observed a single time. CDR3 loop: CSVDGILMNTEAFF. The CDR3 region has the DNA TGCAGCGTTGATGGAATACTAATGAACACTGAAGCTTTCTTT. This chain connects TRBV29-1 to TRBJ1-1; D not resolved. The CDR3 is made up of 14 amino acids. Germline V gene data show CDR1 as SQVTM and CDR2 as ANQGSEA. Trimming removed 3 bases at V and 0 bases at J, with 11 bases between.

As for this clonotype: The conserved phenylalanine or tryptophan normally closing the CDR3 is absent here, so this likely arose from a read error. V usage is TRBV20-1 and J usage is TRBJ2-7, with D hard to call. CDR3 length equals 12 residues. CDR1 is DFQATT and CDR2 is SNEGSKA in the germline V gene (reference sequence). V was trimmed by 5 bases and J by 0 bases, leaving 8 bases between them. CDR3 sequence: CSAQDVSYEQYL. In DNA, the CDR3 is TGCAGTGCTCAGGACGTCTCCTACGAGCAGTACCTC.